This section outlines one TCR beta chain sequence together with its context. This clone was seen a single time. The antigen this receptor binds is unknown. Base quality data are lacking; no much larger clone is found one base away. TCRbeta CDR3 regions were amplified from genomic DNA using the immunoSEQ Assay, a bias-controlled multiplex PCR. The original methods were these. The number of nucleated cells in each sample was estimated from the amplification of reference gene primers within the assay. Sequence reads were collapsed and filtered to measure the absolute abundance of every unique TCRbeta CDR3 rearrangement. For each sample, productive Simpson clonality was calculated by taking the square root of Simpson's diversity index across productive rearrangements. As stored in TCRdb, this immuneACCESS dataset retains in-frame rearrangements with V and J assigned. A fraction of the clones does not appear; measured against another copy, unresolved V genes explain less than half of the discrepancy, and the remainder lacks a known reason. D and trimming were read from the DNA, whereas the V and J calls and clone size are those reported in that table. The sample table shows just under 150,000 clones, and roughly 90% are seen once. The leading ten clones occupy 0.8% to 0.95% of the sample.

Whole blood was collected in K2EDTA tubes by collaborating institutions according to the institutions' own protocols. For TCRbeta analysis, collaborators shipped samples as frozen whole blood, isolated PBMCs, or DNA extracted from either of those sample types. This record belongs to a study of blood T cell repertoires in COVID-19 (dated by TCRdb to 2019 to 2021). Regarding the study in general: Samples covering the acute and convalescent phases of COVID-19 were provided by collaborators in the United States, Italy and Spain. The prospective study material was composed of cDNA or gDNA derived from T cells, B-cell-depleted T cells, or PBMCs. Deeply sampled blood TCRbeta repertoires from subjects exposed to, actively infected with, or recovered from COVID-19 were included in the dataset. The repertoires were released in a freely available public database meant as a resource for research on the immune response to SARS-CoV-2. Samples came from the ongoing ImmuneRACE study (first 160 participants) plus 1,254 subjects from 6 global collaborators. The sample metadata nearly always contained a de-identified subject ID, COVID-19 status, age in years and sex. Where available, HLA class I and class II types were taken from metadata supplied by the sample provider and were not determined by assay-based typing.

Study-level results and caveats: The amount of clinical and demographic metadata varied by source and participant and was provided uncurated.

The germline V and J ends show losses of 2 bases and 7 bases respectively, and no gene match explains 7 bases of the junction. There are 14 amino acids in the CDR3, from cysteine to phenylalanine inclusive. CDR3 DNA only is kept here, 42 bases in frame from base 1. CDR1 LNHDA and CDR2 SQIVND are derived from the germline V gene (reference sequence). This TCR came from a woman aged 50 to 60 with acute or convalescent COVID-19. Sequenced sample: peripheral blood. The chain is made from TRBV19 and TRBJ1-2, with TRBD1 matching 7 junction bases. The CDR3 reads as follows: CASSIQGGVGGYTF. The nucleotide sequence reads TGTGCCAGTAGTATACAGGGGGGTGTCGGTGGCTACACCTTC.